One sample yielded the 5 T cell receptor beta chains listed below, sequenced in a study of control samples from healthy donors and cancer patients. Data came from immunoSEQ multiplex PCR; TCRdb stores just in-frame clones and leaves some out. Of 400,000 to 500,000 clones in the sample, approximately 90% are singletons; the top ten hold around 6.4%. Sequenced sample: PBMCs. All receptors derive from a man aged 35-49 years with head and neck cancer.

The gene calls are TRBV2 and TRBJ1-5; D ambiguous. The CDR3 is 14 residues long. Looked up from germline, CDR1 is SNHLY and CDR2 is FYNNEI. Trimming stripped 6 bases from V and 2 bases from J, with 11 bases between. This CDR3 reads CASRATWGNQPQHF. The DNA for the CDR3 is TGTGCCAGCAGGGCTACTTGGGGCAATCAGCCCCAGCATTTT.

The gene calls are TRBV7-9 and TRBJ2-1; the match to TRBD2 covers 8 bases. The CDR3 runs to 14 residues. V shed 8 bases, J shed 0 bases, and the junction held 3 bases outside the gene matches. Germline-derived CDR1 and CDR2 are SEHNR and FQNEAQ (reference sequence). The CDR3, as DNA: TGTGCCAGCCAGCGGGAGAGCTCCTACAATGAGCAGTTCTTC. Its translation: CASQRESSYNEQFF.

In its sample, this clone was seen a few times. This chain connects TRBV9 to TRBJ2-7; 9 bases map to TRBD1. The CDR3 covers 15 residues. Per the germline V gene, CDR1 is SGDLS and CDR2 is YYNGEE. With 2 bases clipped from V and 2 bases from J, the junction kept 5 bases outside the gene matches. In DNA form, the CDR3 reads TGTGCCAGCAGCGTCGGGACAGGGCCAACCTACGAGCAGTACTTC. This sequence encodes CASSVGTGPTYEQYF.

The CDR3 nucleotides read TGTGCCAGCAGTATAGACCCCAATTGGGCTACACCCACAGATACGCAGTATTTT. Its translation is CASSIDPNWATPTDTQYF. The chain couples TRBV27 to TRBJ2-3; no firm D call. The V end was cut by 5 bases, the J end by 2 bases, with 23 bases between. CDR1 and CDR2 from the germline V gene are MNHEY and SMNVEV (reference sequence). The CDR3 spans 18 residues.

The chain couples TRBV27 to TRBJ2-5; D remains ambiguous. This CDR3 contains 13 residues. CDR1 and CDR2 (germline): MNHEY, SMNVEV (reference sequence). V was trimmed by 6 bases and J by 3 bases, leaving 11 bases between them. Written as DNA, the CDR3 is TGTGCCAGCAGGCCACGGACGGAAGAGACCCAGTACTTC. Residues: CASRPRTEETQYF.